Ten or more counts support the clone carrying this T cell receptor (beta chain). Its antigen is undetermined. Preparation of the TCRbeta library was carried out with unique molecular identifiers. TCRdb called the PCR reads again in MiXCR, with one record for every CDR3 protein. The sample lists approximately 490,000 distinct CDR3 sequences, more than 9% occurring once. The sample is drawn from a study of T-cell reconstitution after alpha-beta-depleted transplantation in children. The germline gives CDR1 SGHTA, CDR2 FQGNSA. The CDR3 length is 16 residues. The J segment lost 6 bases and the V segment lost 2 bases, leaving 5 bases of the junction unmatched. Findings and limits, study-wide: T-cell numbers and diversity one year post-transplant derived largely from freshly generated T cells. For some patients, TCRbeta diversity was high at day 60 because of recipient T cells and thymic progenitors that survived.

This receptor was obtained from a child aged 2 to 15 with inherited bone marrow failure, due to receive a stem cell transplant. This sequence joins TRBV7-2 and TRBJ2-2; 11 nucleotides line up with TRBD2. The sample in question was PBMCs, obtained before TCRalphabeta/CD19-depleted stem cell transplant. CDR3 region: CASSLTLAGGPGELFF. The CDR3, as DNA: TGTGCCAGCAGCTTAACGCTAGCGGGAGGCCCCGGGGAGCTGTTTTTT.